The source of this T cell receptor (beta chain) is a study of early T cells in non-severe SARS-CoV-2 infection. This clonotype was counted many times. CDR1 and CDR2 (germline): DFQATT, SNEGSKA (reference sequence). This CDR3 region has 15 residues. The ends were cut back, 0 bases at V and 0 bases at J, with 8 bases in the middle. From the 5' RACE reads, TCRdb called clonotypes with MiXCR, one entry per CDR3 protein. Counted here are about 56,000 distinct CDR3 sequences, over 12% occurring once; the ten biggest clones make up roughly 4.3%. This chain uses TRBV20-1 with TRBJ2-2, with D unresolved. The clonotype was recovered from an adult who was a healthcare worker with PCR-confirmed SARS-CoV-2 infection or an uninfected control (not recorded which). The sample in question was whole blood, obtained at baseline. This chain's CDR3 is CSAREGSPNTGELFF. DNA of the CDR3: TGCAGTGCTAGAGAGGGAAGTCCGAACACCGGGGAGCTGTTTTTT.